This entry lists 13 T cell receptor delta chains sequenced from one sample in a study of gamma delta lymphoproliferative disorders and STAT genes. Sequencing used genomic DNA taken from PBMCs of patients and controls. TCRdb re-analyzed the multiplex PCR reads via CATT. The data show over a thousand delta-chain clones, roughly 0.92% seen once. Source material: blood. Receptors originate from a human donor in good health.

This clone appeared a few times. TCRdb pairs this DNA with a much larger clone's protein that differs at residue 11, likely a read error; the protein shown was translated from the DNA. This rearrangement joins TRDV2 to TRDJ1, with 9 bases aligning to TRDD3. Germline V gives CDR1 GEAIGNYY, CDR2 EKD. The CDR3 extends over 18 amino acids. V gave up 0 bases and J gave up 0 bases; unmatched junction bases: 10. Here the CDR3 reads CACDTVLVGDIYTDKLIF. The DNA of the CDR3 is TGTGCCTGTGACACCGTTTTGGTGGGGGATATCTACACCGATAAACTCATCTTT.

A note on this clone: The protein in TCRdb stems from a much larger clone and differs at residue 6 from this DNA's translation, likely a read error; here the protein is translated from the DNA. The chain carries TRDV2 and TRDJ1; D is undetermined. Deletions cut 3 bases from V and 0 bases from J, with 13 bases between. The CDR3 is made up of 15 amino acids. Germline V gene lookup returns CDR1 GEAIGNYY and CDR2 EKD. CDR3 amino acids: CACDRFGPYTDKLIF. CDR3 DNA sequence: TGTGCCTGTGACCGATTTGGACCGTACACCGATAAACTCATCTTT.

With respect to this clone: The TCRdb protein, from a much larger clone, departs from this DNA's translation at residue 12, likely by read error; the protein shown derives from the DNA. V is TRDV1 and J is TRDJ3; TRDD2 is a possible D gene (7 bases). Germline V gene sequence: CDR1 TSWWSYY, CDR2 QGS. CDR3 length equals 24 residues. The V end was cut by 0 bases, the J end by 0 bases, with 27 bases between. DNA of the CDR3: TGTGCTCTTGGGGAACTTTCCTTCTTTTTCCTACATACTGGGAGCTCCTGGGACACCCGACAGATGTTTTTC. Amino acids: CALGELSFFFLHTGSSWDTRQMFF.

This clone was detected only a few times. A single base is all that separates this from a far larger clone, so a read error is likely. At the DNA level, this CDR3 is encoded by other sequences in the same sample as well. The rearrangement links TRDV1 to TRDJ3, with a possible D match to TRDD3 (5 bases). Germline-derived CDR1 and CDR2 are TSWWSYY and QGS. The CDR3 has 27 residues. CDR3: CALGPGPHYVFSRGFQMTSWDTRQMFF. CDR3 DNA sequence: TGTGCTCTTGGCCCCGGGCCCCACTACGTTTTTTCGAGGGGGTTTCAAATGACCTCCTGGGACACCCGGCAGATGTTTTTC.

This clone was observed a few times. This DNA's translation and the protein TCRdb lists, from a much larger clone, do not match at residue 18, likely due to a read error; the protein shown is translated from the DNA. Here the CDR3 reads CALGPGPHYVFSRGFQMISWDTRQMFF. In DNA form, the CDR3 reads TGTGCTCTTGGCCCCGGGCCCCACTACGTTTTTTCGAGGGGGTTTCAAATGATCTCCTGGGACACCCGACAGATGTTTTTC. The V and J genes are TRDV1 and TRDJ3; perhaps TRDD3 as D (5 bases). Germline V gives CDR1 TSWWSYY, CDR2 QGS. With 6 bases removed from V and 0 bases from J, the gap between germline ends came to 42 bases. The length of the CDR3 is 27 residues.

In the case of this clone: TCRdb's protein, taken from a much larger clone, differs from this DNA's translation at residue 3, likely owing to a read error; the protein displayed comes from the DNA. This rearrangement joins TRDV1 to TRDJ1; D call uncertain. CDR1 is TSWWSYY, CDR2 QGS, per germline. The CDR3 is 19 amino acids. CDR3 in amino acids: CAFGPYLYVLVPYTDKLIF. CDR3 bases: TGTGCTTTTGGGCCTTACCTGTACGTTTTGGTTCCGTACACCGATAAACTCATCTTT.

Points on this clone: This likely stems from a read error, as it lies one base from a far larger clone. Other DNA variants within this sample encode the same CDR3. The chain recombines TRDV2 with TRDJ2, with TRDD2 as a possible D gene (5 bases). Trimming left V 8 bases short and J 4 bases short, with 13 bases between. CDR3 length: 13 residues. Germline V gene lookup returns CDR1 GEAIGNYY and CDR2 EKD. DNA of the CDR3: TGTGCCTCCTCCTATCTCCCGACAGCACAACTCTTCTTT. Protein product: CASSYLPTAQLFF.

This clone was counted at least ten times. A far larger clone is off by one base, so a read error is likely. The chain uses TRDV2 and TRDJ1, with a tentative D call TRDD3 (6 bases). Germline V CDR1 and CDR2: GEAIGNYY, EKD. This CDR3 has 16 residues. Trimming removed 3 bases at V and 2 bases at J, with 18 bases between. CDR3 nucleotides: TGTGCCTGTGACGCCGTGGGGGCCCGGGGAACCGATAAACTCATCTTT. Translation: CACDAVGARGTDKLIF.

On this clone: A single base is all that separates this from a far larger clone, so a read error is likely. This sample includes further DNA sequences coding for the same CDR3. This chain joins TRDV1 and TRDJ1; tentatively, D is TRDD2 (6 bases). The CDR3 contains 18 residues. Trimming cost V 5 bases and J 4 bases, with 26 bases left between them. Germline V gene sequence: CDR1 TSWWSYY, CDR2 QGS. CDR3 protein: CALGLKPSGTHSGDKLIF. As DNA, the CDR3 is TGTGCTCTTGGGTTAAAACCTTCCGGCACGCACAGTGGCGATAAACTCATCTTT.

The table lists this clone with a few counts. A far larger clone is one base from this, pointing to a likely read error. Other DNA variants within this sample encode the same CDR3. This chain connects TRDV2 to TRDJ1; 7 nucleotides align to TRDD3. CDR3 length: 15 residues. With V trimmed by 0 bases and J by 4 bases, 7 bases remained unmatched. Germline lookup yields CDR1 GEAIGNYY and CDR2 EKD. This CDR3 reads CACDTVGDIGDKLIF. The CDR3, as DNA: TGTGCCTGTGACACCGTAGGGGATATCGGCGATAAACTCATCTTT.

On this clone: The likely explanation is a read error, given a far larger clone one base away. Within the sample, other DNA sequences also encode this same CDR3. The chain has TRDV1 and TRDJ1; maybe TRDD2 (6 bases). Germline values: CDR1 TSWWSYY, CDR2 QGS. Trimming removed 5 bases from V and 4 bases from J, with 26 bases in between. This CDR3 has 18 amino acids. The CDR3 protein is CALGLKPSGTHSGDKLIF. In nucleotides, the CDR3 is TGTGCTCTTGGGTTAAAACCTTCCGGTACGCACAGCGGCGATAAACTCATCTTT.

The sample holds many counts of this clone. TCRdb shows a much larger clone's protein in place of this DNA's translation, and the two differ at residue 12, likely through a read error; the protein shown is translated from the DNA. The chain employs TRDV2 and TRDJ1; 12 bases match TRDD3. The CDR3 has 18 amino acids. Germline V gene data show CDR1 as GEAIGNYY and CDR2 as EKD. V shed 3 bases, J shed 1 base, and the junction held 11 bases outside the gene matches. CDR3 protein: CACDSVHLGDTLTDKLIF. The DNA of the CDR3 is TGTGCCTGTGACTCAGTCCATCTGGGGGATACGCTCACCGATAAACTCATCTTT.

This clone was seen more than once but under ten times. A far larger clone is just one base off, so this is likely a read error. This chain links TRDV1 with TRDJ3; 8 positions match TRDD3. CDR1 TSWWSYY and CDR2 QGS come from the germline V gene. The CDR3 sequence is 25 residues long. CDR3 coding DNA: TGTGCTCTTGGGGAACATAGTATAGTGGGGGATCATGGGTTGGCCAAGACCTGGGGCACCCGACAGATGTTTTTC. Translated: CALGEHSIVGDHGLAKTWGTRQMFF.